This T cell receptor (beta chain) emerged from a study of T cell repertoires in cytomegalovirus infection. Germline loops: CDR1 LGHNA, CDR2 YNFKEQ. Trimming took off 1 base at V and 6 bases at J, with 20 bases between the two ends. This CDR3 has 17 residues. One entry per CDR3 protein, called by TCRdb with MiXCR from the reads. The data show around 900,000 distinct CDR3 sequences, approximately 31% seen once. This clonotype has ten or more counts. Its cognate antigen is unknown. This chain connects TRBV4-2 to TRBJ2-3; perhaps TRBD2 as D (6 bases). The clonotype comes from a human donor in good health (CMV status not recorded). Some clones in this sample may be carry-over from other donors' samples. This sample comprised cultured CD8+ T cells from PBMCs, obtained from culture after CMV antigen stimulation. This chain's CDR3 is CASSQVPGVAFTDTQYF. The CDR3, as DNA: TGTGCCAGCAGCCAAGTGCCGGGGGTTGCGTTTACGGATACGCAGTATTTT.